This T cell receptor (beta chain) is from a study of blood T cell repertoires in COVID-19. Study overall: Samples of COVID-19 (acute and convalescent) were obtained from the United States, Italy and Spain.

Repertoires were generated with immunoSEQ multiplex PCR, while TCRdb's copy carries only in-frame clones and drops some. The profile covers about 250,000 clones, with 70% to 90% appearing a single time and about 6.7% taken by the ten largest. The CDR3 has 14 amino acids. J gave up 4 bases and V 4 bases, and 5 bases lay outside the gene matches. Germline CDR1 SEHNR, CDR2 FQNEAQ (reference sequence). The sequencing input was peripheral blood. The source of this sequence is a woman in her 30s with COVID-19, enrolled during active disease. The genes are TRBV7-9 and TRBJ1-2, with 8 bases identical to TRBD1. CDR3 in DNA: TGTGCCAGCAGCTCGGGACAGGAACTCTATGGCTACACCTTC. It specifies CASSSGQELYGYTF.